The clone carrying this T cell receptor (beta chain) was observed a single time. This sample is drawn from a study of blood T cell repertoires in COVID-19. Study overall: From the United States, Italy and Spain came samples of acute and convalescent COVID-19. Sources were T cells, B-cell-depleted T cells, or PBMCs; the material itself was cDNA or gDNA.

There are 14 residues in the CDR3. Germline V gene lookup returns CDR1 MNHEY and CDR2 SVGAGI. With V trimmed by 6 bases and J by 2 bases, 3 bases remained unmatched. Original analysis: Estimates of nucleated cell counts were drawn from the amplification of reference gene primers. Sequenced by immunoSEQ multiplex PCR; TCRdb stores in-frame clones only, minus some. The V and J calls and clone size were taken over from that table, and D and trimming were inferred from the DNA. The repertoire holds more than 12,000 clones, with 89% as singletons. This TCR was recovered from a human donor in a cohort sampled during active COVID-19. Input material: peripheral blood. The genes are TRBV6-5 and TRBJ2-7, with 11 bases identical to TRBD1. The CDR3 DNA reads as TGTGCCAGCAGAAAGGGACAGGGGGCCTACGAGCAGTACTTC. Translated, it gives CASRKGQGAYEQYF.